This T cell receptor beta chain was documented in a study of regulatory T cells in long-lasting Graves disease. Across the study: Over 5 years on antithyroid drugs plus positive TSH receptor antibodies marked Graves' disease as persistent. Broader study findings: Newly diagnosed Graves' patients exceeded persistent ones in TCR diversity.

Through Arm-PCR of CDR3 regions and iRepertoire HTBI primers, TCR beta libraries were built. In TCRdb, the multiplex PCR reads were re-called with MiXCR into one record per CDR3 protein. Of under 450,000 distinct CDR3 sequences in the sample, around 22% were seen once. J was trimmed by 6 bases and V by 7 bases; bases with no gene match: 13. The CDR3 sequence is 15 residues long. Germline loops: CDR1 MNHEY, CDR2 SVGEGT. Regarding time point: persistent/refractory GD, antithyroid drugs over 5 years with positive TRAb. The TCR library was made from RNA extracted from PBMCs. Graves' disease was diagnosed by American Thyroid Association guidelines. The EDTA tubes were filled with 8.5 to 9.5 milliliters of drawn peripheral blood. Note on this clonotype: Antigen: not known.

Sequences were derived from peripheral blood mononuclear cells (PBMCs), sampled when the disease was refractory, from a patient treated with antithyroid drugs. The rearrangement uses TRBV6-2 or TRBV6-3 and TRBJ1-1; 8 bases are a match to TRBD1. The sequence came from a female donor with Graves disease. The CDR3 region is CASTAAGGGRPEAFF. Here the CDR3 DNA reads TGTGCCAGCACCGCGGCAGGGGGCGGGCGCCCTGAAGCTTTCTTT.